This TCR beta chain was identified during a study of blood T cell repertoires in COVID-19. For the study at large: The cDNA or gDNA used as material had been derived from T cells, B-cell-depleted T cells, or PBMCs.

The data were produced by immunoSEQ multiplex PCR, yet TCRdb's version contains in-frame clones alone and is incomplete. The sample lists hundreds of thousands of clones; 70% to 90% were seen once. The source is a woman between 18 and 30 years old who had recovered from COVID-19. Specimen: peripheral blood.

CDR3 DNA sequence: TGTGCCAGCAGTTTTTCCCCAACCTACGAGCAGTACTTC. Translating gives CASSFSPTYEQYF. This chain uses TRBV27 with TRBJ2-7; no clear D. The CDR3 spans 13 residues. V was trimmed by 3 bases and J by 2 bases, leaving 8 bases between them. Germline V lookup: CDR1 MNHEY, CDR2 SMNVEV (reference sequence).